The 27 T cell receptor beta chains reported below all come from one sample, sequenced in a study of T cells in Graves' hyperthyroidism and ophthalmopathy. TCR beta CDR3 region amplification was performed from RNA transcripts. First-round RT-PCR of the TCR CDR3 relied on the HTBI primer set. TCRdb called the multiplex PCR reads again in MiXCR, with one record for every CDR3 protein. Found here are 550,000 to 650,000 distinct CDR3 sequences, approximately 13% of them singletons; the top ten hold roughly 5.5%. The sample was blood. The source of these receptors is a woman under 40 with Graves' hyperthyroidism that later progressed to Graves' ophthalmopathy.

In its sample, this clonotype was seen many times. The genes are TRBV30 and TRBJ2-1; weak D call: TRBD1 (5 bases). V dropped 0 bases and J dropped 6 bases, with 12 bases sitting between them. CDR3 length equals 14 residues. The germline V gene encodes CDR1 GTSNPN and CDR2 SVGIG (reference sequence). CDR3 in DNA: TGTGCCTGGAGTGTACAGGTTAGCCGCAATGAGCAGTTCTTC. It codes for CAWSVQVSRNEQFF.

On this clonotype itself: This may be a read error, as it is one base from a much larger clone. The V call is TRBV3-1, the J call TRBJ2-3; 8 positions agree with TRBD2. This CDR3 region has 15 residues. Germline V gives CDR1 LGHDT, CDR2 YNNKEL (reference sequence). This CDR3 reads CARSQPLAVTDTQYF. The CDR3 DNA is TGTGCCCGCAGCCAACCACTAGCGGTCACAGATACGCAGTATTTT.

This clonotype has ten or more counts. This rearrangement joins TRBV7-2 to TRBJ2-2, with TRBD2 matching 11 bases. CDR1 is SGHTA, CDR2 FQGNSA, per germline. V shed 1 base, J shed 4 bases, and the junction held 5 bases outside the gene matches. This CDR3 is built from 17 residues. The CDR3 spells CASSLVLAGGGTGELFF. Here the CDR3 DNA reads TGTGCCAGCAGCTTAGTTCTAGCGGGAGGTGGCACCGGGGAGCTGTTTTTT.

This chain's CDR3 is CASSLLSMDSYTF. CDR3 DNA: TGTGCCAGCAGCTTACTATCTATGGATAGCTACACCTTC. The chain recombines TRBV7-9 with TRBJ1-2; the D is unclear. Germline values: CDR1 SEHNR, CDR2 FQNEAQ (reference sequence). Between the trimmed V and J ends, which lost 2 bases and 9 bases, there was a span of 13 bases. The CDR3 is 13 amino acids.

This clonotype came up many times. The chain joins TRBV5-1 to TRBJ1-1, with D perhaps TRBD1 (5 bases). V lost 1 base, J lost 1 base, and 17 bases lay in between. Germline values: CDR1 SGHRS, CDR2 YFSETQ. There are 17 residues in the CDR3. CDR3: CASSLSRTPGRNTEAFF. The CDR3 nucleotides are TGCGCCAGCAGCTTGTCGCGAACACCGGGACGGAACACTGAAGCTTTCTTT. The entire variable domain, with the rest obtained from reference TRBV5-1 and TRBJ1-1, is as follows: KAGVTQTPRYLIKTRGQQVTLSCSPISGHRSVSWYQQTPGQGLQFLFEYFSETQRNKGNFPGRFSGRQFSNSRSEMNVSTLELGDSALYLCASSLSRTPGRNTEAFFGQGTRLTVV.

This clonotype was recorded at least ten times. The chain combines TRBV28 with TRBJ1-1; D possibly corresponds to TRBD1 (5 bases). Per the germline V gene, CDR1 is MDHEN and CDR2 is SYDVKM. The CDR3 is 17 residues long. V lost 5 bases and J 4 bases, leaving 23 bases between the germline ends. The CDR3 nucleotides are TGTGCCAGCAGTCCCCTCAACTTGGGGCCCGTGGGCACTGAAGCTTTCTTT. Residues: CASSPLNLGPVGTEAFF.

This clonotype was picked up many times. J is TRBJ1-1 and V is TRBV24-1; 8 nucleotides line up with TRBD1. Germline CDR1 and CDR2: KGHDR and SFDVKD. V trimming: 3 bases; J trimming: 1 base; junction bases outside the gene matches: 3. The CDR3 has 15 amino acids. The CDR3: CATSDTGTGNTEAFF. The CDR3 DNA reads TGTGCCACCAGTGATACCGGGACAGGGAACACTGAAGCTTTCTTT.

In its sample, this clonotype was seen many times. The CDR3 is CASSDGGMVNEKLFF. CDR3 sequence (DNA): TGTGCCAGCAGTGACGGAGGCATGGTGAATGAAAAACTGTTTTTT. This chain uses TRBV2 with TRBJ1-4; D is uncertain. The CDR3 is 15 residues long. The germline CDR1 and CDR2 sequences are SNHLY and FYNNEI. The ends were cut back, 3 bases at V and 5 bases at J, with 13 bases in the middle. Drawing the rest from reference TRBV2 and TRBJ1-4, the complete variable domain is EPEVTQTPSHQVTQMGQEVILRCVPISNHLYFYWYRQILGQKVEFLVSFYNNEISEKSEIFDDQFSVERPDGSNFTLKIRSTKLEDSAMYFCASSDGGMVNEKLFFGSGTQLSVL.

This clonotype came up a few times. Being one base from a much bigger clone, this may be a read error. The CDR3 DNA reads TGCAGTGCTCACCTTCGGGTAGCGGGAGGCAATGAGCAGTTCTTC. Translated: CSAHLRVAGGNEQFF. This chain links TRBV20-1 with TRBJ2-1, with 10 bases lining up with TRBD2. Germline V CDR1 and CDR2: DFQATT, SNEGSKA (reference sequence). V was pared by 5 bases and J by 6 bases, with 10 bases of the junction left unmatched. The CDR3 spans 15 residues.

This clonotype was seen repeatedly, ten times or more. The chain couples TRBV20-1 to TRBJ2-1; 7 nucleotides agree with TRBD2. This CDR3 is 13 amino acids long. CDR1 and CDR2 from the germline V gene are DFQATT and SNEGSKA (reference sequence). V shed 6 bases and J 8 bases; nucleotides not matched to a gene: 10. CDR3 sequence (DNA): TGCAGTGCGAGACGCGGGAGTAGAGATGAGCAGTTCTTC. Amino acid sequence: CSARRGSRDEQFF.

This clonotype was seen repeatedly, ten times or more. The J gene is TRBJ2-2, the V gene TRBV5-1; D is unclear. Germline V lookup: CDR1 SGHRS, CDR2 YFSETQ. The V end was cut by 4 bases, the J end by 5 bases, with 15 bases between. This CDR3 has 15 amino acids. This CDR3 reads CASSASAFGTGELFF. The CDR3 coding sequence is TGCGCCAGCAGCGCGAGTGCTTTTGGAACCGGGGAGCTGTTTTTT.

This clonotype was found many times. The rearrangement links TRBV7-2 to TRBJ1-5; D ambiguous. V lost 1 base, J lost 1 base, and 20 bases lay in between. The CDR3 consists of 19 residues. The germline V gene has CDR1 SGHTA and CDR2 FQGNSA. In DNA form, the CDR3 reads TGTGCCAGCAGCTTAGGCAGTGATATAGATTATGTGAGCAATCAGCCCCAGCATTTT. This codes for CASSLGSDIDYVSNQPQHF.

The V call is TRBV4-1, the J call TRBJ2-7, with TRBD2 as a possible D gene (7 bases). The V end was cut by 3 bases, the J end by 4 bases, with 16 bases between. There are 15 residues in the CDR3. Germline V gene sequence: CDR1 MGHRA, CDR2 YSYEKL. DNA of the CDR3: TGCGCCAGCAGCCACTCGGGGAGGGGGACTTACGAGCAGTACTTC. Amino acids: CASSHSGRGTYEQYF.

This clonotype occurred many times. The V and J genes are TRBV2 and TRBJ1-1; 7 bases are shared with TRBD1. The J segment lost 8 bases and the V segment lost 3 bases, leaving 15 bases of the junction unmatched. The CDR3 loop spans 16 amino acids. CDR1 is SNHLY, CDR2 FYNNEI, per germline. CDR3 amino acids: CASSDSRTGGPGEAFF. CDR3 coding DNA: TGTGCCAGCAGTGATTCCCGGACAGGCGGCCCGGGGGAAGCTTTCTTT. The whole variable domain, filled in from reference TRBV2 and TRBJ1-1, reads EPEVTQTPSHQVTQMGQEVILRCVPISNHLYFYWYRQILGQKVEFLVSFYNNEISEKSEIFDDQFSVERPDGSNFTLKIRSTKLEDSAMYFCASSDSRTGGPGEAFFGQGTRLTVV.

The chain has TRBV18 and TRBJ1-5, with a weak D call TRBD1 (6 bases). The CDR3 loop spans 15 amino acids. Germline V gene lookup returns CDR1 KGHSH and CDR2 LQKENI. The V gene lost 2 bases and the J gene lost 4 bases, with 12 bases spanning the gap. CDR3 sequence reads: CASSPEGVLNQPQHF. DNA for the CDR3: TGTGCCAGCTCACCAGAGGGGGTTTTAAATCAGCCCCAGCATTTT.

This clonotype was detected a few times. This chain joins TRBV10-2 and TRBJ2-3, with 7 bases identical to TRBD1. Germline CDR1 WSHSY, CDR2 SAAADI. V shed 7 bases and J 1 base; nucleotides not matched to a gene: 5. The CDR3 has 14 amino acids. CDR3 in amino acids: CASTPGQGTDTQYF. CDR3 bases: TGCGCCAGCACTCCCGGACAGGGCACAGATACGCAGTATTTT.

The rearrangement links TRBV19 to TRBJ1-2; 7 bases fit TRBD1. The CDR3 covers 15 residues. Germline CDR1 and CDR2: LNHDA and SQIVND (reference sequence). J was trimmed by 0 bases and V by 9 bases; bases with no gene match: 10. The DNA of the CDR3 is TGTGCCAGCCGGGACAGCAGCCTCGCTAACTATGGCTACACCTTC. This translates into CASRDSSLANYGYTF.

This clonotype was counted at least ten times. The V and J genes are TRBV6-2 or TRBV6-3 and TRBJ1-1; D unclear. The CDR3 covers 13 residues. The germline CDR1 and CDR2 sequences are MNHEY and SVGEGT. Deletions cut 2 bases from V and 1 base from J, with 5 bases between. CDR3 DNA sequence: TGTGCCAGCAGTTACACTTCGAACACTGAAGCTTTCTTT. Translating it yields CASSYTSNTEAFF.

This clonotype has a handful of counts. V gene TRBV30 combines with J gene TRBJ2-5; D is unclear. CDR1 and CDR2 (germline): GTSNPN, SVGIG (reference sequence). V was cut by 0 bases and J by 7 bases, with 12 bases left in between. The CDR3 has 13 residues. The CDR3, as DNA: TGTGCCTGGAGTGTCAAATCGCTGGGGACCCAGTACTTC. Residues: CAWSVKSLGTQYF. The full variable domain, in which reference TRBV30 and TRBJ2-5 provide the parts outside the CDR3, is SQTIHQWPATLVQPVGSPLSLECTVEGTSNPNLYWYRQAAGRGLQLLFYSVGIGQISSEVPQNLSASRPQDRQFILSSKKLLLSDSGFYLCAWSVKSLGTQYFGPGTRLLVL.

This clonotype was recorded at least ten times. The chain has TRBV6-2 or TRBV6-3 and TRBJ1-1, with unresolved D. CDR1 is MNHEY, CDR2 SVGEGT, per germline. The CDR3 extends over 16 amino acids. The V gene lost 2 bases and the J gene lost 4 bases, with 17 bases spanning the gap. CDR3 DNA: TGTGCCAGCAGTTACCTGGTCGGCGAATTGGGCACTGAAGCTTTCTTT. It yields the protein CASSYLVGELGTEAFF.

This clonotype has a count of ten or more. The rearrangement uses TRBV7-2 and TRBJ2-3, with 12 bases lining up with TRBD1. This CDR3 is 18 amino acids long. V dropped 1 base and J dropped 8; count of bases not matched to a gene: 13. Germline V gene sequence: CDR1 SGHTA, CDR2 FQGNSA. Here the CDR3 reads CASSLEPRGQGASGTQYF. CDR3 DNA: TGTGCCAGCAGCTTAGAACCAAGGGGACAGGGGGCATCGGGTACGCAGTATTTT.

This clonotype was recorded many times. This chain connects TRBV3-1 to TRBJ1-1; perhaps TRBD1 as D (5 bases). The V end lost 1 base, the J end lost 7 bases, and 13 bases lay between the germline ends. The CDR3 length is 14 residues. Germline V lookup: CDR1 LGHDT, CDR2 YNNKEL (reference sequence). The CDR3 protein is CASSQAQTASEAFF. DNA of the CDR3: TGTGCCAGCAGCCAAGCGCAGACAGCAAGTGAAGCTTTCTTT.

This clonotype was found many times. The V call is TRBV28, the J call TRBJ1-1; D not certain. Germline CDR1 is MDHEN and CDR2 is SYDVKM. The CDR3 runs to 15 residues. V dropped 3 bases and J dropped 4 bases, with 15 bases sitting between them. The CDR3 sequence: CASSFRPTGGTEAFF. The CDR3 coding sequence is TGTGCCAGCAGTTTTAGACCGACCGGCGGCACTGAAGCTTTCTTT.

This clonotype has ten or more counts. This chain uses TRBV19 with TRBJ1-2, with D hard to call. The ends were cut back, 7 bases at V and 4 bases at J, with 10 bases in the middle. The CDR3 covers 12 residues. Germline lookup yields CDR1 LNHDA and CDR2 SQIVND (reference sequence). The CDR3 here is CASNGQPYGYTF. Here the CDR3 DNA reads TGTGCCAGTAACGGGCAGCCCTATGGCTACACCTTC.

This clonotype was counted between two and nine times. This chain joins TRBV20-1 and TRBJ2-1; 7 bases agree with TRBD2. Trimming cost V 2 bases and J 15 bases; bases outside gene matches: 7. Germline values: CDR1 DFQATT, CDR2 SNEGSKA (reference sequence). The length of the CDR3 is 11 residues. CDR3 region: CSARPRDYVFF. For the CDR3, the DNA is TGCAGTGCTAGACCCCGGGACTACGTGTTCTTC.

This clonotype showed up many times. The V gene is TRBV20-1, the J gene TRBJ1-5; D gene ambiguous. V lost 3 bases, J lost 6 bases, and 15 bases lay in between. CDR3 length: 14 residues. Germline V gene data show CDR1 as DFQATT and CDR2 as SNEGSKA (reference sequence). CDR3 DNA sequence: TGCAGTGCTAGGTCCGAGGGTTGGGGTCAGCCCCAGCATTTT. It is translated as CSARSEGWGQPQHF.

This clonotype occurred many times. The CDR3 sequence is CASSEQGVNQPQHF. The CDR3 DNA is TGTGCCAGCAGTGAACAGGGGGTAAATCAGCCCCAGCATTTT. The rearrangement joins TRBV2 to TRBJ1-5; 7 bases match TRBD1. The CDR3 has 14 amino acids. Per the germline V gene, CDR1 is SNHLY and CDR2 is FYNNEI. Trimming cost V 2 bases and J 4 bases; bases outside gene matches: 2. The variable domain in full, completed from reference TRBV2 and TRBJ1-5, reads EPEVTQTPSHQVTQMGQEVILRCVPISNHLYFYWYRQILGQKVEFLVSFYNNEISEKSEIFDDQFSVERPDGSNFTLKIRSTKLEDSAMYFCASSEQGVNQPQHFGDGTRLSIL.